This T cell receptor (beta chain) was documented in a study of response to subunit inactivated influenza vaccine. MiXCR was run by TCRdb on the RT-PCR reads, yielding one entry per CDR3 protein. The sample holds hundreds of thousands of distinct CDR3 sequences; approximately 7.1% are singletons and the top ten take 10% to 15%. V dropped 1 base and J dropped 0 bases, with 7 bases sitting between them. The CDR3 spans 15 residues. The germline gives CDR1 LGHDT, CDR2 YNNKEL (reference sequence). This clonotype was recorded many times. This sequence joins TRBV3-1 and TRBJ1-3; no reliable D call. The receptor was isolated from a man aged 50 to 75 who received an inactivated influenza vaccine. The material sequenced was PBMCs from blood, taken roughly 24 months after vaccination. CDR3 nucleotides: TGTGCCAGCAGCCAAGGTGGCTACTCTGGAAACACCATATATTTT. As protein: CASSQGGYSGNTIYF.